This T cell receptor beta chain stems from a study of blood T cell repertoires in COVID-19. Study-level information: PBMCs, B-cell-depleted T cells, or T cells were the source of the cDNA or gDNA that made up the material.

In the source study's methods: It was from reference gene primer amplification that nucleated cell counts were estimated. Profiled with immunoSEQ multiplex PCR; TCRdb holds only in-frame clones, not every one. That table gives V, J and clone size, and the DNA gave D and trimming. This sample has about 390,000 clones, with 87% found just once. Recruited during active infection, patients (from Seattle) were subsequently followed longitudinally. In germline, CDR1 is SGHTA, CDR2 FQGNSA. Trimming stripped 5 bases from V and 8 bases from J, with 16 bases between. The CDR3 is 14 residues long. Sequenced material: peripheral blood. The rearrangement uses TRBV7-2 and TRBJ1-5, with no clear D. The sequence came from a woman aged 55-69 years with COVID-19, enrolled during active disease. The DNA of the CDR3 is TGTGCCAGCAGCGCCCAGGTTGGGCCAGAGCCCCAGCATTTT. Amino acid sequence: CASSAQVGPEPQHF.